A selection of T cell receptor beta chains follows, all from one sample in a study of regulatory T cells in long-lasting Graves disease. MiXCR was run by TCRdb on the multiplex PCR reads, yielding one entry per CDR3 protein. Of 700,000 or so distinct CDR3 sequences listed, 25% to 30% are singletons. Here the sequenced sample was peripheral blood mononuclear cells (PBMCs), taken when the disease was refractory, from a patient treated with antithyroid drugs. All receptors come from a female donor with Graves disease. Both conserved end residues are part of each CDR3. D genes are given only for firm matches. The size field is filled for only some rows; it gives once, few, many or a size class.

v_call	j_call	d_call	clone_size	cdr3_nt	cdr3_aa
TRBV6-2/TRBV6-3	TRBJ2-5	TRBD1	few	TGTGCCAGCAGTTACTCCCCGGGACAGGGAGGACAAGAGACCCAGTACTTC	CASSYSPGQGGQETQYF
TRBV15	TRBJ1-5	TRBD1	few	TGTGCCACCAGCAGGGGGACAGGGGGCAATCAGCCCCAGCATTTT	CATSRGTGGNQPQHF
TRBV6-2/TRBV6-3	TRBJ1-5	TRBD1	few	TGTGCCAGCAGACCGGGACAGATCAATCAGCCCCAGCATTTT	CASRPGQINQPQHF
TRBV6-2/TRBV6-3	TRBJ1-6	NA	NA	TGTGCCAGCAGTTTTATCCGGGACAAAAGACCCCTCCACTTT	CASSFIRDKRPLHF
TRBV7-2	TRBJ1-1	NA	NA	TGTGCCAGCAGCTTAGACGCAGGGAGGCACACTGAAGCTTTCTTT	CASSLDAGRHTEAFF
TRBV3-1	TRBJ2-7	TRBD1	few	TGTGCCAGCAGCCAAGATAGAACGTGGACAGGGAGCGAGCAGTACTTC	CASSQDRTWTGSEQYF
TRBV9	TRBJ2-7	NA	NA	TGTGCCAGCAGCGTAGCGACCGGGTACGAGCAGTACTTC	CASSVATGYEQYF
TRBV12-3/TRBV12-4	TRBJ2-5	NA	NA	TGTGCCAGCAGTTTAGATGGCAGAGTAGAGACCCAGTACTTC	CASSLDGRVETQYF
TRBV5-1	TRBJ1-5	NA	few	TGCGCCAGCAGCTTGGAAGGCAGGCCCAATCAGCCCCAGCATTTT	CASSLEGRPNQPQHF
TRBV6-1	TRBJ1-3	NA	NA	TGTGCCAGCAGTGGGCAGCGCTCTGGAAACACCATATATTTT	CASSGQRSGNTIYF
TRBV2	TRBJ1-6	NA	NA	TGTGCCAGCAGTGAAGGCCCGGGGACTAATTCACCCCTCCACTTT	CASSEGPGTNSPLHF
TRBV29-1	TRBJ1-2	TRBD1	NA	TGCAGCGGTCTGACAGGGATCGGCTACACCTTC	CSGLTGIGYTF
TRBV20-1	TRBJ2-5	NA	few	TGCAGTGCCATCCCTGCGGGAGAGACCCAGTACTTC	CSAIPAGETQYF
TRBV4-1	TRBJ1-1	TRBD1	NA	TGCGCCAGCAGCCTAGCGGGACAGGTGGCTGAAGCTTTCTTT	CASSLAGQVAEAFF
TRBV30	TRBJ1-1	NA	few	TGTGCCTGGAGGAGGGGGTTAAGGGGTGAAGCTTTCTTT	CAWRRGLRGEAFF
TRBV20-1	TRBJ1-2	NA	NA	TGCAGTGTCTCCTACACGGGGTGGGACTATGGCTACACCTTC	CSVSYTGWDYGYTF
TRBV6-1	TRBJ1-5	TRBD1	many	TGTGCCAGCAGTAGAATGGACAGGGGAGGTTGGAGCAATCAGCCCCAGCATTTT	CASSRMDRGGWSNQPQHF
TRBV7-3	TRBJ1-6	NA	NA	TGTGCCAGCAGCCCGGACATCGTTACACCCCTCCACTTT	CASSPDIVTPLHF
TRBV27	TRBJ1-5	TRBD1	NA	TGTGCCAGCAGTCCTTTGACAGGGGGCTATAGCAATCAGCCCCAGCATTTT	CASSPLTGGYSNQPQHF
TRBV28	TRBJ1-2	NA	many	TGTGCCAGCAGTTTATTGAGTGGGGGAGGTGTTGGTCATGGCTACACCTTC	CASSLLSGGGVGHGYTF
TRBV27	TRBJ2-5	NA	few	TGTGCCAGCAGTTTATTGGGCGGGGACCGCCAAGAGACCCAGTACTTC	CASSLLGGDRQETQYF
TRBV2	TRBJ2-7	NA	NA	TGTGCCAGCAGCCCCGGGTGGTACGAGCAGTACTTC	CASSPGWYEQYF
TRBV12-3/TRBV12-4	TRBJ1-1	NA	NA	TGTGCCAGCAGCCCCACCAACCTCCAGGGGATTCTCACTGAAGCTTTCTTT	CASSPTNLQGILTEAFF
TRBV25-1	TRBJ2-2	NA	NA	TGTGCCAGCAGTGACCCGGGACTGGGTGACACCGGGGAGCTGTTTTTT	CASSDPGLGDTGELFF
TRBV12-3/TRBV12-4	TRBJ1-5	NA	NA	TGTGCCAGCAGTGAATATAGCAATCAGCCCCAGCATTTT	CASSEYSNQPQHF
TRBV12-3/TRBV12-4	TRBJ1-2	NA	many	TGTGCCATCTACAGGGCTTATGGCTACACCTTC	CAIYRAYGYTF
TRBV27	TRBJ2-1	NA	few	TGTGCCAGCAGTTTGGGACCCAAGATGAATGAGCAGTTCTTC	CASSLGPKMNEQFF
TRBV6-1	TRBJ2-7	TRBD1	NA	TGTGCCAGCAGTCGGACACCGGGACAGGGGTTCTCCTACGAGCAGTACTTC	CASSRTPGQGFSYEQYF
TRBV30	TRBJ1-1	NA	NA	TGTGCCTGGAGTACCATAGCTGAAGCTTTCTTT	CAWSTIAEAFF
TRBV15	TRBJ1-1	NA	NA	TGTGCCACCAGCAGAGATGACACTGAAGCTTTCTTT	CATSRDDTEAFF
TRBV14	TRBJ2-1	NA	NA	TGTGCCAGCAGCCTCGGACTATCTCGGGGCGATGAGCAGTTCTTC	CASSLGLSRGDEQFF
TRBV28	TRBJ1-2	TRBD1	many	TGTGCCTCACGTAGACCCAGGGGGGCCCAGGGGTACTATGGCTACACCTTC	CASRRPRGAQGYYGYTF
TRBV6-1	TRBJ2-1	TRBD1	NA	TGTGCCAGCAGTGAAGCGGGGGACAGGGACAATGAGCAGTTCTTC	CASSEAGDRDNEQFF
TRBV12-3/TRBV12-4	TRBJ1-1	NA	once	TGTGCCAGCAGGCCGGGAGCCTCGAGGGTGAACACTGAAGCTTTCTTT	CASRPGASRVNTEAFF
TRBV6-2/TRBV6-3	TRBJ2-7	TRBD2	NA	TGTGCCAGCAGTGAAACGGGATGGGGACTAGCGTTCTACGAGCAGTACTTC	CASSETGWGLAFYEQYF
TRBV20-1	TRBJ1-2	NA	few	TGCAGTGCTAGAGATACAGCTAACTATGGCTACACCTTC	CSARDTANYGYTF
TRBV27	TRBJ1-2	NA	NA	TGTGCCAGCAGCTTATCAGGGGTCGGCTACACCTTC	CASSLSGVGYTF